The 26 T cell receptor beta chains in this list originate from one sample, sequenced in a study of T cells in Graves' hyperthyroidism and ophthalmopathy. It was RNA transcripts that yielded the amplified TCR beta CDR3 regions. The primer set for the first-round RT-PCR of the TCR CDR3 was HTBI. TCRdb analysed the multiplex PCR reads with MiXCR anew, one entry per CDR3 protein. This sample has over 300,000 distinct CDR3 sequences; about 14% occur once, and the top ten carry approximately 10%. The sequenced material came from blood. The source is a woman aged 60-70 years with Graves' hyperthyroidism.

This clonotype was counted ten times or more. The gene calls are TRBV7-2 and TRBJ1-4; D might be TRBD1 (6 bases). Trimming took 2 bases from V and 5 from J, leaving 12 bases between them. Germline loops: CDR1 SGHTA, CDR2 FQGNSA. The CDR3 covers 15 residues. The CDR3: CASSLRGGINEKLFF. The CDR3, as DNA: TGTGCCAGCAGCTTAAGGGGGGGGATAAATGAAAAACTGTTTTTT.

This clonotype showed up many times. One end of the junction varies from germline; a read error may be responsible. The V and J genes are TRBV10-3 and TRBJ2-1; TRBD2 matches at 9 bases. Germline V gives CDR1 ENHRY, CDR2 SYGVKD. This CDR3 is built from 14 residues. CDR3 coding DNA: TGTGCCATCAATGAGGCGGGAGGGGACAATGAGCAGTTCTTC. This translates into CAINEAGGDNEQFF.

This clonotype was observed at least ten times. The rearrangement joins TRBV6-5 to TRBJ2-7; no firm D call. The CDR3 consists of 15 residues. The V end lost 1 base, the J end lost 2 bases, and 12 bases lay between the germline ends. Germline V gene sequence: CDR1 MNHEY, CDR2 SVGAGI. CDR3 protein: CASSYLGQEPYEQYF. The CDR3 bases are TGTGCCAGCAGTTACTTAGGTCAGGAGCCCTACGAGCAGTACTTC.

The sample holds one count of this clonotype. The V gene is TRBV11-1, the J gene TRBJ2-5, with D possibly TRBD2 on 6 matching bases. There are 15 residues in the CDR3. Germline V gene lookup returns CDR1 SGHAT and CDR2 FQDESV (reference sequence). Trimming took off 6 bases at V and 2 bases at J, with 16 bases between the two ends. The CDR3 DNA follows: TGTGCCAGCAGGCCAGGGACTGTGGGTCAAGAGACCCAGTACTTC. This translates into CASRPGTVGQETQYF.

This clonotype was observed at least ten times. The chain links TRBV29-1 to TRBJ2-7; 10 bases line up with TRBD2. V gave up 3 bases and J gave up 4 bases; unmatched junction bases: 24. The length of the CDR3 is 20 residues. The germline V gene has CDR1 SQVTM and CDR2 ANQGSEA. The CDR3 bases are TGCAGCGTTGATTCTATGGGGGCCGGGGCTAGCGGGAGTATGGGATACGAGCAGTACTTC. Encoded protein: CSVDSMGAGASGSMGYEQYF.

This clonotype was found many times. This CDR3 reads CASSLVAGADTQYF. CDR3 bases: TGTGCCAGCAGCTTGGTAGCGGGCGCAGATACGCAGTATTTT. The chain couples TRBV11-3 to TRBJ2-3; 7 nucleotides line up with TRBD2. This CDR3 is built from 14 residues. Germline-derived CDR1 and CDR2 are SGHNT and YENEEA. J was trimmed by 4 bases and V by 3 bases; bases with no gene match: 4.

The CDR3 bases are TGTGCCAGCAGTCCCGTGACTGGGGAACCCTACGAGCAGTACTTC. Amino acid sequence: CASSPVTGEPYEQYF. The rearrangement joins TRBV6-1 to TRBJ2-7; D is undetermined. The ends were cut back, 5 bases at V and 2 bases at J, with 16 bases in the middle. Per the germline V gene, CDR1 is MNHNS and CDR2 is SASEGT. The CDR3 spans 15 residues.

The chain is built from TRBV6-1 and TRBJ1-2; 7 bases agree with TRBD1. Looked up from germline, CDR1 is MNHNS and CDR2 is SASEGT. The CDR3 is made up of 13 amino acids. V was pared by 6 bases and J by 5 bases, with 6 bases of the junction left unmatched. CDR3 sequence: CASSPQGEYGYTF. As DNA, the CDR3 is TGTGCCAGCAGCCCTCAGGGGGAGTATGGCTACACCTTC.

The rearrangement uses TRBV20-1 and TRBJ2-7; weak D call: TRBD1 (5 bases). V was shortened by 5 bases and J by 3 bases, with 11 bases between the two germline ends. The CDR3 has 12 amino acids. Germline V gene lookup returns CDR1 DFQATT and CDR2 SNEGSKA (reference sequence). The CDR3 here is CSAQGHHYEQYF. CDR3 bases: TGCAGTGCTCAAGGACACCACTACGAGCAGTACTTC.

This clonotype was picked up a small number of times. This chain uses TRBV5-1 with TRBJ2-2; D gene ambiguous. CDR3 size: 15 residues. Germline values: CDR1 SGHRS, CDR2 YFSETQ. V was shortened by 1 base and J by 3 bases, with 10 bases between the two germline ends. The CDR3 here is CASSLLGGDTGELFF. CDR3 nucleotides: TGCGCCAGCAGCTTGTTGGGTGGGGACACCGGGGAGCTGTTTTTT.

This clonotype was seen many times. The chain uses TRBV5-8 and TRBJ2-7, with D perhaps TRBD2 (5 bases). The CDR3 loop spans 14 amino acids. Trimming stripped 7 bases from V and 2 bases from J, with 16 bases between. Germline CDR1 reads SGHTS; CDR2 reads YDEGEE. Written as DNA, the CDR3 is TGTGCCAGCGCTCGGGGTCGGGGAACCTACGAGCAGTACTTC. It specifies CASARGRGTYEQYF.

This clonotype was seen many times. The CDR3 sequence: CASSSPGGGDGYTF. The CDR3 nucleotides are TGTGCCAGCAGTTCTCCAGGGGGGGGGGATGGCTACACCTTC. The rearrangement joins TRBV6-1 to TRBJ1-2; TRBD1 matches 7 bases. CDR3 size: 14 residues. V dropped 5 bases and J dropped 6; count of bases not matched to a gene: 9. Per germline, CDR1 MNHNS and CDR2 SASEGT.

This clonotype showed up just a few times. This chain connects TRBV18 to TRBJ2-5, with TRBD2 matching over 8 bases. Germline V CDR1 and CDR2: KGHSH, LQKENI. The CDR3 totals 17 residues. The junction had 10 bases not matched to a gene; V was cut back by 3 bases and J by 1 base. The CDR3 DNA reads TGTGCCAGCTCACCTCGTGGGCTAGCGGGTTTCCAAGAGACCCAGTACTTC. Translation gives CASSPRGLAGFQETQYF.

This chain links TRBV4-1 with TRBJ2-7, with D unclear. The germline V and J ends were trimmed by 3 bases and 2 bases, with 11 bases remaining between them. Germline V gene sequence: CDR1 MGHRA, CDR2 YSYEKL. The CDR3 is made up of 14 amino acids. Here the CDR3 reads CASSQSGFPYEQYF. The CDR3 DNA is TGCGCCAGCAGCCAGTCCGGGTTTCCCTACGAGCAGTACTTC.

V and J are TRBV12-3 or TRBV12-4 and TRBJ2-7, with D maybe TRBD1 (6 bases). With 5 bases removed from V and 2 bases from J, the gap between germline ends came to 16 bases. The length of the CDR3 is 15 residues. The DNA of the CDR3 is TGTGCCAGCAGTCATTCTTGGGACAACCCCTACGAGCAGTACTTC. This gives the protein CASSHSWDNPYEQYF.

This clonotype was recorded many times. V usage is TRBV24-1 and J usage is TRBJ2-7; unclear D gene. Per germline, CDR1 KGHDR and CDR2 SFDVKD. V dropped 5 bases and J dropped 2 bases, with 9 bases sitting between them. This CDR3 has 13 residues. CDR3 sequence (DNA): TGTGCCACCAGTGGTTCCGGTACCTACGAGCAGTACTTC. Translated: CATSGSGTYEQYF.

V usage is TRBV5-1 and J usage is TRBJ2-1; a possible D gene is TRBD2 (5 bases). This CDR3 region has 16 residues. The germline V gene has CDR1 SGHRS and CDR2 YFSETQ. Trimming left V 0 bases short and J 8 bases short, with 18 bases between. The CDR3 here is CASSLDGSAIIDEQFF. The CDR3 DNA follows: TGCGCCAGCAGCTTGGATGGGAGCGCCATCATAGATGAGCAGTTCTTC.

This clonotype has at least ten counts. V gene TRBV18 combines with J gene TRBJ2-1, with D possibly being TRBD1 or TRBD2 (5 bases each). The germline gives CDR1 KGHSH, CDR2 LQKENI. This CDR3 is 16 amino acids long. Trimming took off 5 bases at V and 2 bases at J, with 16 bases between the two ends. CDR3 in amino acids: CASSGFRDPPYNEQFF. CDR3 nucleotide sequence: TGTGCCAGCTCAGGATTCCGGGACCCCCCCTACAATGAGCAGTTCTTC.

This clonotype was observed many times. V and J are TRBV30 and TRBJ2-7, with 9 positions matching TRBD1. Germline CDR1 GTSNPN, CDR2 SVGIG (reference sequence). This CDR3 region has 12 residues. The V segment lost 2 bases and the J segment 6 bases; nucleotides outside the gene matches: 2. The CDR3 loop is CAWSTGGGEQYF. CDR3 bases: TGTGCCTGGAGTACAGGGGGCGGCGAGCAGTACTTC.

Ten or more counts support this clonotype. This chain connects TRBV2 to TRBJ1-5; no definite D call. V lost 5 bases to trimming and J lost 7 bases, with 18 bases between them. The CDR3 length is 15 residues. Per germline, CDR1 SNHLY and CDR2 FYNNEI. The CDR3 DNA is TGTGCCAGCAGTCAATCCCAGACGTCTGGGCAGCCCCAGCATTTT. This sequence encodes CASSQSQTSGQPQHF.

Only a few counts were recorded for this clonotype. The chain carries TRBV7-2 and TRBJ2-7; perhaps TRBD2 as D (7 bases). Trimming removed 2 bases at V and 3 bases at J, with 20 bases between. The CDR3 runs to 17 residues. Germline V gene data show CDR1 as SGHTA and CDR2 as FQGNSA. The CDR3, as DNA: TGTGCCAGCAGCTTAATGCCCGCGGGGGCGGGGTACTACGAGCAGTACTTC. This encodes CASSLMPAGAGYYEQYF.

This clonotype has a count of ten or more. The chain links TRBV5-1 to TRBJ2-7; TRBD2 matches at 14 bases. The CDR3 contains 16 residues. V was pared by 4 bases and J by 2 bases, with 5 bases of the junction left unmatched. CDR1 is SGHRS, CDR2 YFSETQ, per germline. The CDR3 sequence: CASSTGLAGGTYEQYF. CDR3 coding DNA: TGCGCCAGCAGCACCGGACTAGCGGGGGGAACCTACGAGCAGTACTTC.

This clonotype was counted many times. The CDR3 DNA follows: TGTGCCACCACAGGCACCTATAATTCACCCCTCCACTTT. Residues: CATTGTYNSPLHF. The V and J genes are TRBV28 and TRBJ1-6; the D gene is possibly TRBD1 (5 bases). V was trimmed by 10 bases and J by 2 bases, leaving 9 bases between them. Germline V gene lookup returns CDR1 MDHEN and CDR2 SYDVKM. The CDR3 is 13 amino acids.

This clonotype was detected ten times or more. The chain uses TRBV28 and TRBJ2-7, with D maybe TRBD1 (6 bases). The CDR3 is 16 residues long. From germline, CDR1 is MDHEN and CDR2 SYDVKM. V lost 2 bases, J lost 0 bases, and 14 bases lay in between. The CDR3 sequence is CASSLAGAGDSYEQYF. The CDR3 bases are TGTGCCAGCAGTTTAGCCGGGGCAGGGGACTCCTACGAGCAGTACTTC.

As regards this clonotype: A clone one base away is much larger, so this may be a read error. The rearrangement uses TRBV6-5 and TRBJ2-1; 13 nucleotides match TRBD2. Germline CDR1 MNHEY, CDR2 SVGAGI. V gave up 4 bases and J gave up 1 base; unmatched junction bases: 7. The CDR3 loop spans 18 amino acids. This chain's CDR3 is CASSSGLAGVLSYNEQFF. CDR3 DNA: TGTGCCAGCAGTTCTGGACTAGCGGGAGTCTTATCCTACAATGAGCAGTTCTTC.

This clonotype was seen repeatedly, ten times or more. J is TRBJ1-1 and V is TRBV5-1, with D possibly being TRBD1 (5 bases). The CDR3 loop spans 13 amino acids. Germline assignment: CDR1 SGHRS and CDR2 YFSETQ. V shed 4 bases and J shed 10 bases, with 17 bases lying between them. The CDR3 loop reads CASSGTDAAGAFF. The DNA for the CDR3 is TGCGCCAGCAGCGGGACGGACGCCGCTGGAGCTTTCTTT.